The 9 T cell receptor beta chains given below trace back to one sample, sequenced in a study of blood T cell repertoires in COVID-19. Profiling relied on immunoSEQ multiplex PCR, and the TCRdb table lists in-frame clones only, not all of them. This table has over 200,000 clones, 92% appearing once. The sequencing input was peripheral blood. These receptors all stem from a man aged 55 to 69 with COVID-19, enrolled during active disease.

This chain connects TRBV25-1 to TRBJ2-1; no clear D gene. Per germline, CDR1 MGHDK and CDR2 SYGVNS. The CDR3 extends over 13 amino acids. Deletions cut 2 bases from V and 9 bases from J, with 11 bases between. The CDR3 DNA is TGTGCCAGCAGTGAACTCGGAGTAGGTGAGCAGTTCTTC. Amino acid sequence: CASSELGVGEQFF.

The genes are TRBV19 and TRBJ1-5; D is unclear. This CDR3 has 14 amino acids. Germline-derived CDR1 and CDR2 are LNHDA and SQIVND (reference sequence). The germline V and J ends were trimmed by 7 bases and 3 bases, with 13 bases remaining between them. For the CDR3, the DNA is TGTGCCAGTATGGGAGGGAATTACAATCAGCCCCAGCATTTT. Its translation: CASMGGNYNQPQHF.

The chain joins TRBV5-1 to TRBJ2-7; D perhaps matches TRBD2 (6 bases). This CDR3 is 15 amino acids long. Germline lookup yields CDR1 SGHRS and CDR2 YFSETQ. V was trimmed by 2 bases and J by 2 bases, leaving 14 bases between them. The CDR3 nucleotides are TGCGCCAGCAGCTTTTCGGGAGAGGTAACCTACGAGCAGTACTTC. Its translation is CASSFSGEVTYEQYF.

The chain couples TRBV27 to TRBJ2-2; no clear D. This CDR3 comprises 12 residues. Trimming pared 6 bases from V and 2 bases from J, leaving 4 bases between. The germline gives CDR1 MNHEY, CDR2 SMNVEV (reference sequence). The CDR3 here is CASRTNTGELFF. CDR3 nucleotide sequence: TGTGCCAGCAGAACAAACACCGGGGAGCTGTTTTTT.

V is TRBV6-6 and J is TRBJ1-5; TRBD1 matches 10 bases. J was trimmed by 1 base and V by 6 bases; bases with no gene match: 6. In germline, CDR1 is MNHNY, CDR2 SVGAGI (reference sequence). The CDR3 is 16 residues long. The CDR3, as DNA: TGTGCCAGCAGGAACCAGGACAGGGGGAGCAATCAGCCCCAGCATTTT. The encoded protein is CASRNQDRGSNQPQHF.

V gene TRBV11-2 combines with J gene TRBJ2-1; maybe TRBD1 (6 bases). Germline V gene lookup returns CDR1 SGHAT and CDR2 FQNNGV. Trimming removed 4 bases at V and 4 bases at J, with 17 bases between. This CDR3 is built from 16 residues. For the CDR3, the DNA is TGTGCCAGCAGCTCAACCGGGACAAGTTTTTACAATGAGCAGTTCTTC. It encodes CASSSTGTSFYNEQFF.

The chain combines TRBV27 with TRBJ2-2; 12 bases match TRBD1. From germline, CDR1 is MNHEY and CDR2 SMNVEV (reference sequence). The trim removed 6 bases at V and 5 bases at J, leaving 7 bases unmatched. The CDR3 has 16 residues. CDR3 residues: CASRPGQGATTGELFF. The CDR3 region has the DNA TGTGCCAGCAGACCGGGACAGGGGGCGACAACCGGGGAGCTGTTTTTT.

The gene calls are TRBV5-4 and TRBJ2-7; the match to TRBD1 covers 10 bases. CDR1 is SGHNT, CDR2 YYREEE, per germline (reference sequence). The trim removed 4 bases at V and 1 base at J, leaving 8 bases unmatched. The CDR3 is made up of 16 amino acids. CDR3 loop: CASSRTGGRGSYEQYF. DNA for the CDR3: TGTGCCAGCAGCCGGACAGGGGGAAGGGGGTCCTACGAGCAGTACTTC.

The chain employs TRBV21-1 and TRBJ2-3; the D call in the table, TRBD2, was not verified against the DNA. TRBV21-1 is a listed pseudogene. This CDR3 region has 13 residues. The CDR3 loop is CASSALARDTQYF. CDR3 nucleotide sequence: TGTGCCAGCAGCGCGCTAGCCCGAGATACGCAGTATTTT.